These T cell receptor beta chains were read from a single sample in a study of blood T cell repertoires in COVID-19. Clones were read by immunoSEQ multiplex PCR, and TCRdb kept only the in-frame ones, dropping some. Here the sample spans 210,000 or so clones, 90% being singletons. Sequencing was carried out using peripheral blood. The receptors stem from a man in his forties or fifties with acute or convalescent COVID-19. Each CDR3 is given with its conserved first and last residue. A D gene is named only where the DNA matches it firmly. A clone size is listed for some rows: how often the clone was seen (once, few, many), or a class if it is expanded.

size: -
J: TRBJ2-7
D: -
V: TRBV27
DNA: TGTGCCAGCAGTTTCCGACAGAGCATCTACGAGCAGTACTTC
CDR3: CASSFRQSIYEQYF

size: -
J: TRBJ2-3
D: TRBD2
V: TRBV2
DNA: TGTGCCAGCAGGGGACCCTGGACTCGGACTAGCGGTAGCACAGATACGCAGTATTTT
CDR3: CASRGPWTRTSGSTDTQYF

size: -
J: TRBJ2-1
D: -
V: TRBV18
DNA: TGTGCCAGCTCACCAACCGGGGGAACGACCTACAATGAGCAGTTCTTC
CDR3: CASSPTGGTTYNEQFF

size: -
J: TRBJ2-7
D: TRBD2
V: TRBV7-8
DNA: TGTGCCAGCAGCTTAAAGTTTGTACTAGCGGGAGTAACTTACGAGCAGTACTTC
CDR3: CASSLKFVLAGVTYEQYF

size: once
J: TRBJ1-3
D: TRBD1
V: TRBV10-3
DNA: TGTGCCATCAGCCCCAGGACAGGCAGTGGAAACACCATATATTTT
CDR3: CAISPRTGSGNTIYF

size: -
J: TRBJ2-3
D: -
V: TRBV5-1
DNA: TGCGCCAGCAGCTCCGGGACACCCCCTTGGTATTTT
CDR3: CASSSGTPPWYF

size: -
J: TRBJ2-1
D: TRBD1
V: TRBV19
DNA: TGTGCCAGTAGTCCCGAGGGGGCTACATACAATGAGCAGTTCTTC
CDR3: CASSPEGATYNEQFF

size: -
J: TRBJ2-3
D: TRBD2
V: TRBV7-9
DNA: TGTGCCAGCAGCCAAGTTCCTAGCGGGGCCATAAAGCGAGGGCAGTATTTT
CDR3: CASSQVPSGAIKRGQYF

size: -
J: TRBJ1-2
D: TRBD1
V: TRBV5-1
DNA: TGCGCCAGCAGCGTAGCGACAGGGAGAGAGGATGGCTACACCTTC
CDR3: CASSVATGREDGYTF

size: -
J: TRBJ2-3
D: TRBD2
V: TRBV19
DNA: TGTGCCAGTAGTAACGGACTAGCGGACACAGATACGCAGTATTTT
CDR3: CASSNGLADTDTQYF

size: -
J: TRBJ2-2
D: -
V: TRBV5-1
DNA: TGCGCCAGCAGCTTGGGACATACGAACACCGGGGAGCTGTTTTTT
CDR3: CASSLGHTNTGELFF

size: -
J: TRBJ2-2
D: -
V: TRBV25-1
DNA: TGTGCCAGCAGTGAATATTTGGACAGTCCCACGGGGGAGCTGTTTTTT
CDR3: CASSEYLDSPTGELFF

size: -
J: TRBJ1-5
D: -
V: TRBV19
DNA: TGTGCCAGTAGCCCTGGTGGGGGGAGATTCGGCAATCAGCCCCAGCATTTT
CDR3: CASSPGGGRFGNQPQHF

size: -
J: TRBJ1-5
D: TRBD1
V: TRBV27
DNA: TGTGCCAGCAGCCTACAGGGGGCTGAGCAGCCCCAGCATTTT
CDR3: CASSLQGAEQPQHF

size: -
J: TRBJ1-4
D: -
V: TRBV19
DNA: TGTGCCAGTAGCTTACCAGGAAATGAAAAACTGTTTTTT
CDR3: CASSLPGNEKLFF

size: -
J: TRBJ2-3
D: TRBD2
V: TRBV5-4
DNA: TGTGCCAGCAGCTCGGGACTAGCGGACTATAAAGCCCACACAGATACGCAGTATTTT
CDR3: CASSSGLADYKAHTDTQYF

size: -
J: TRBJ2-2
D: -
V: TRBV11-2
DNA: TGTGCCAGCAGCTTACAAACGAACACCGGGGAGCTGTTTTTT
CDR3: CASSLQTNTGELFF

size: -
J: TRBJ2-7
D: -
V: TRBV5-8
DNA: TGTGCCAGCAGGCAAAGGGGCTACGAGCAGTACTTC
CDR3: CASRQRGYEQYF

size: -
J: TRBJ2-2
D: -
V: TRBV7-8
DNA: TGTGCCAGCAGCCGAGACAGGCCAAACACCGGGGAGCTGTTTTTT
CDR3: CASSRDRPNTGELFF

size: -
J: TRBJ1-1
D: TRBD1
V: TRBV9
DNA: TGTGCCAGCAGCGTGATAGGGGGCCTCGCAGCTGAAGCTTTCTTT
CDR3: CASSVIGGLAAEAFF

size: -
J: TRBJ2-2
D: TRBD2
V: TRBV7-9
DNA: TGTGCCAGCAGCTCCGAAAGCGGGGGGGCTATAGGGTTCACCGGGGAGCTGTTTTTT
CDR3: CASSSESGGAIGFTGELFF

size: -
J: TRBJ1-2
D: TRBD1
V: TRBV11-2
DNA: TGTGCCAGCAGAAAAGGTGGACAGGGGGGTAGCTATGGCTACACCTTC
CDR3: CASRKGGQGGSYGYTF

size: -
J: TRBJ2-5
D: -
V: TRBV3-1/TRBV3-2
DNA: TGTGCCAGCAGCCAAGAGGGTGCGGGGAAACAAGAGACCCAGTACTTC
CDR3: CASSQEGAGKQETQYF

size: -
J: TRBJ1-3
D: -
V: TRBV2
DNA: TGTGCCAGCAGTGTAATATCCAGGGCCTCTGGAAACACCATATATTTT
CDR3: CASSVISRASGNTIYF

size: -
J: TRBJ1-5
D: -
V: TRBV6-2/TRBV6-3
DNA: TGTGCCAGCAGCCAAACCCAGGGACTGGGCAATCAGCCCCAGCATTTT
CDR3: CASSQTQGLGNQPQHF

size: -
J: TRBJ2-4
D: -
V: TRBV24-1
DNA: TGTGCCACCAGTGACACGACAGGGGCGGGGGACATTCAGTACTTC
CDR3: CATSDTTGAGDIQYF

size: -
J: TRBJ2-1
D: -
V: TRBV3-1/TRBV3-2
DNA: TGTGCCAGCAGCCAACAGGGAAAGGATGAGCAGTTCTTC
CDR3: CASSQQGKDEQFF

size: -
J: TRBJ2-5
D: TRBD1
V: TRBV11-3
DNA: TGTGCCAGCAGCTCGCGGACAGGAAAAGAGACCCAGTACTTC
CDR3: CASSSRTGKETQYF

size: -
J: TRBJ2-5
D: TRBD1
V: TRBV4-1
DNA: TGCGCCAGCAGCAAGGGGACAGGAGAAGAGACCCAGTACTTC
CDR3: CASSKGTGEETQYF

size: -
J: TRBJ2-7
D: -
V: TRBV5-1
DNA: TGCGCCAGCAGCTTGGTGGACAGTGGAGGCGAGCAGTACTTC
CDR3: CASSLVDSGGEQYF

size: -
J: TRBJ2-1
D: -
V: TRBV12-5
DNA: TGTGCTAGTGGTATGGATAGCGGCCGGCTTTACAATGAGCAGTTCTTC
CDR3: CASGMDSGRLYNEQFF

size: -
J: TRBJ2-1
D: -
V: TRBV6-2/TRBV6-3
DNA: TGTGCCAGCAGTTATAGCAGAGGCTACAATGAGCAGTTCTTC
CDR3: CASSYSRGYNEQFF

size: -
J: TRBJ2-2
D: TRBD1
V: TRBV27
DNA: TGTGCCAGCAGTTCCCGAATACCCACATCCCACCGGGGACAGGGTCGAACCGGGGAGCTGTTTTTT
CDR3: CASSSRIPTSHRGQGRTGELFF

size: -
J: TRBJ2-1
D: TRBD2
V: TRBV12-5
DNA: TGTGCTAGTGGTTTGACTAGCGGGGTTACCAACTCCTACAATGAGCAGTTCTTC
CDR3: CASGLTSGVTNSYNEQFF

size: once
J: TRBJ2-3
D: -
V: TRBV6-5
DNA: TGTGCCAGCAGAAACAGGGTTTTACCAGATACGCAGTATTTT
CDR3: CASRNRVLPDTQYF

size: -
J: TRBJ1-4
D: -
V: TRBV6-5
DNA: TGTGCCAGCAGCCCCCGGTTTGCAACTAATGAAAAACTGTTTTTT
CDR3: CASSPRFATNEKLFF

size: -
J: TRBJ2-3
D: -
V: TRBV7-9
DNA: TGTGCCAGCAGCCCGGGCGGGATAAGCACAGATACGCAGTATTTT
CDR3: CASSPGGISTDTQYF

size: -
J: TRBJ1-2
D: -
V: TRBV13
DNA: TGTGCCAGCAGCCCCGGTCGGGACTATGGCTACACCTTC
CDR3: CASSPGRDYGYTF

size: once
J: TRBJ2-2
D: -
V: TRBV6-2/TRBV6-3
DNA: TGTGCCAGCAGCGACCCCCACAGGGCTAACACCGGGGAGCTGTTTTTT
CDR3: CASSDPHRANTGELFF

size: -
J: TRBJ1-6
D: -
V: TRBV3-1/TRBV3-2
DNA: TGTGCCAGCAGCCTCGACACGTTCTATAATTCACCCCTCCACTTT
CDR3: CASSLDTFYNSPLHF

size: -
J: TRBJ2-3
D: -
V: TRBV7-2
DNA: TGTGCCAGCAGCTTACAACAGCCTAGCACAGATACGCAGTATTTT
CDR3: CASSLQQPSTDTQYF

size: -
J: TRBJ1-2
D: -
V: TRBV28
DNA: TGTGCCAGCAGTTTTGGGGCCGAAAACTATGGCTACACCTTC
CDR3: CASSFGAENYGYTF

size: -
J: TRBJ1-6
D: -
V: TRBV21-1
DNA: TGTGCCAGCAGCACGGAGGCTTCACCCCTCCACTTT
CDR3: CASSTEASPLHF

size: once
J: TRBJ2-2
D: TRBD2
V: TRBV6-6
DNA: TGTGCCAGCAGGACTAGCGGGGGGACCGGGGAGCTGTTTTTT
CDR3: CASRTSGGTGELFF

size: -
J: TRBJ2-7
D: TRBD2
V: TRBV14
DNA: TGTGCCAGCAGCCAAGGCGGGGGGCGCGAGCAGTACTTC
CDR3: CASSQGGGREQYF

size: -
J: TRBJ2-5
D: TRBD2
V: TRBV7-2
DNA: TGTGCCAGCAGCTGGGGCGGGGGGGCAGGAGAGACCCAGTACTTC
CDR3: CASSWGGGAGETQYF

size: -
J: TRBJ1-3
D: -
V: TRBV21-1
DNA: TGTGCCAGCAGCAAAGGGAGGACAGGGGAGTGGGGTGGAAACACCATATATTTT
CDR3: CASSKGRTGEWGGNTIYF

size: -
J: TRBJ2-7
D: -
V: TRBV11-2
DNA: TGTGCCAGCACCGTCGGGAGAACAGGGGTGGCCCCGTCGGTCTTC
CDR3: CASTVGRTGVAPSVF

size: -
J: TRBJ2-3
D: -
V: TRBV6-5
DNA: TGTGCCAGCAGTAGCCCGGGGGGCACAGATACGCAGTATTTT
CDR3: CASSSPGGTDTQYF

size: -
J: TRBJ2-3
D: TRBD2
V: TRBV28
DNA: TGTGCCGGCAGTTCCCCCGGGACTAGCGACACAGATACGCAGTATTTT
CDR3: CAGSSPGTSDTDTQYF

size: -
J: TRBJ2-7
D: TRBD2
V: TRBV18
DNA: TGTGCCAGCTCACCAGGACTAGCGGGAGCAGGTGAGCAGTACTTC
CDR3: CASSPGLAGAGEQYF